A single sample is the source of the 27 T cell receptor beta chains below, sequenced in a study of Graves' ophthalmopathy and Graves' hyperthyroidism. The sequenced template was RNA, covering the TCR beta CDR3 region. First-round RT-PCR with HTBI primers preceded a second-round multiplex PCR. Each CDR3 protein gets one entry after TCRdb re-called the multiplex PCR reads with MiXCR. The sample contains roughly 400,000 distinct CDR3 sequences, approximately 20% of which appear only once. Sequencing was done on a sample of peripheral blood. These TCRs come from a woman younger than 30 with Graves' ophthalmopathy.

This clonotype was picked up many times. The chain has TRBV28 and TRBJ1-1, with D unclear. The CDR3 consists of 11 residues. Germline loops: CDR1 MDHEN, CDR2 SYDVKM. V shed 7 bases and J shed 4 bases, with 7 bases lying between them. The CDR3: CASKVGTEAFF. The DNA for the CDR3 is TGTGCCAGCAAGGTGGGCACTGAAGCTTTCTTT.

This clonotype was found many times. The CDR3 nucleotides are TGTGCCAGCAGTCGAAGAGTCACTGAAGCTTTCTTT. The encoded protein is CASSRRVTEAFF. This sequence joins TRBV28 and TRBJ1-1; no clear D gene. The CDR3 sequence is 12 residues long. Germline V CDR1 and CDR2: MDHEN, SYDVKM. V lost 5 bases to trimming and J lost 4 bases, with 8 bases between them.

This clonotype was recorded at least ten times. This chain joins TRBV11-2 and TRBJ2-5, with 11 bases lining up with TRBD2. With V trimmed by 8 bases and J by 1 base, 12 bases remained unmatched. CDR1 SGHAT and CDR2 FQNNGV come from the germline V gene. This CDR3 is built from 17 residues. The CDR3 sequence is CASGVLLAGVLQETQYF. The CDR3 nucleotides read TGTGCCAGCGGGGTTTTACTAGCGGGAGTCCTCCAAGAGACCCAGTACTTC.

This clonotype has at least ten counts. The chain couples TRBV30 to TRBJ1-1; tentative D call: TRBD1 (6 bases). The germline gives CDR1 GTSNPN, CDR2 SVGIG (reference sequence). V was trimmed by 2 bases and J by 5 bases, leaving 9 bases between them. The CDR3 runs 12 residues. CDR3 coding DNA: TGTGCCTGGAGTCATACAGGGACTGAAGCTTTCTTT. It specifies CAWSHTGTEAFF.

This clonotype showed up just a few times. V usage is TRBV6-1 and J usage is TRBJ1-1; TRBD1 matches at 7 bases. The CDR3 sequence is 14 residues long. CDR1 and CDR2 (germline): MNHNS, SASEGT. V shed 5 bases and J 4 bases; nucleotides not matched to a gene: 7. The CDR3 loop reads CASSRQGYGTEAFF. CDR3 sequence (DNA): TGTGCCAGCAGTCGACAGGGATACGGCACTGAAGCTTTCTTT.

This clonotype showed up many times. The CDR3 DNA follows: TGTGCCAGCAGGGGGAGAGAGACGGATAGCAATCAGCCCCAGCATTTT. Its protein product is CASRGRETDSNQPQHF. V is TRBV28 and J is TRBJ1-5; unclear D gene. V was pared by 6 bases and J by 0 bases, with 15 bases between. The CDR3 sequence is 16 residues long. Germline-derived CDR1 and CDR2 are MDHEN and SYDVKM.

This clonotype was counted many times. The chain employs TRBV10-2 and TRBJ1-5; 12 bases map to TRBD1. The length of the CDR3 is 15 residues. CDR1 and CDR2 from the germline V gene are WSHSY and SAAADI. This chain's CDR3 is CATGTGGAGNQPQHF. CDR3 bases: TGCGCAACAGGGACAGGGGGCGCGGGCAATCAGCCCCAGCATTTT.

There are many counts of this clonotype. The gene calls are TRBV11-2 and TRBJ1-5; perhaps TRBD1 as D (5 bases). The CDR3 sequence is 16 residues long. Looked up from germline, CDR1 is SGHAT and CDR2 is FQNNGV. Trimming removed 5 bases from V and 0 bases from J, with 14 bases in between. The CDR3 DNA reads TGTGCCAGCAGCCCCGGGGCAGTTGGTAGCAATCAGCCCCAGCATTTT. Translated, it gives CASSPGAVGSNQPQHF.

This clonotype was seen ten or more times. The V and J genes are TRBV6-1 and TRBJ1-6, with D unresolved. V was trimmed by 7 bases and J by 0 bases, leaving 13 bases between them. The length of the CDR3 is 16 residues. Germline CDR1 is MNHNS and CDR2 is SASEGT. The CDR3 coding sequence is TGTGCCAGCATTCCCGAACGGAGCTCCTATAATTCACCCCTCCACTTT. Its protein product is CASIPERSSYNSPLHF.

The chain employs TRBV7-2 and TRBJ2-7; D tentatively fits TRBD1 or TRBD2 (5 bases each). Germline V gene sequence: CDR1 SGHTA, CDR2 FQGNSA. The CDR3 has 15 residues. The V and J ends lost 5 bases and 4 bases respectively, with 18 bases between them. Here the CDR3 reads CASSQLPGAAYEQYF. Here the CDR3 DNA reads TGTGCCAGCAGCCAATTACCCGGGGCCGCGTACGAGCAGTACTTC.

This clonotype was counted ten times or more. The chain carries TRBV2 and TRBJ1-6; D is uncertain. Trimming took 6 bases from V and 10 from J, leaving 16 bases between them. The CDR3 is 14 amino acids. The V gene's germline CDR1 is SNHLY and CDR2 FYNNEI. The DNA of the CDR3 is TGTGCCAGCAGGATAGGGAGCGCGGGGTCACCCCTCCACTTT. Its translation is CASRIGSAGSPLHF.

The sample holds many counts of this clonotype. The chain has TRBV6-2 or TRBV6-3 and TRBJ2-6; no reliable D call. Germline V gene lookup returns CDR1 MNHEY and CDR2 SVGEGT. Trimming shortened V by 4 bases and J by 0 bases, and 4 bases separated the two germline ends. This CDR3 is 14 amino acids long. Written as DNA, the CDR3 is TGTGCCAGCAGTTTTGTCTCTGGGGCCAACGTCCTGACTTTC. Amino acids: CASSFVSGANVLTF.

This clonotype was counted ten times or more. The chain's CDR3 is CASTPGYSNQPQHF. CDR3 in DNA: TGTGCCAGCACCCCAGGGTATAGCAATCAGCCCCAGCATTTT. The J gene is TRBJ1-5, the V gene TRBV6-2 or TRBV6-3; maybe TRBD1 (5 bases). Germline assignment: CDR1 MNHEY and CDR2 SVGEGT. CDR3 length: 14 residues. Trimming stripped 7 bases from V and 0 bases from J, with 10 bases between.

The chain combines TRBV5-1 with TRBJ1-1; 7 bases match TRBD1. This CDR3 has 14 residues. Germline CDR1 SGHRS, CDR2 YFSETQ. V was pared by 4 bases and J by 5 bases, with 8 bases of the junction left unmatched. As DNA, the CDR3 is TGCGCCAGCAGCCTAACCACAGGGGAAACTGAAGCTTTCTTT. Its translation: CASSLTTGETEAFF.

This clonotype was recorded at least ten times. This chain connects TRBV28 to TRBJ2-6; D gene ambiguous. Trimming shortened V by 5 bases and J by 0 bases, and 11 bases separated the two germline ends. Germline CDR1 MDHEN, CDR2 SYDVKM. This CDR3 is built from 16 residues. The CDR3 loop reads CASSPRRTSGANVLTF. The CDR3 region has the DNA TGTGCCAGCAGTCCGCGACGAACCTCTGGGGCCAACGTCCTGACTTTC.

This clonotype was seen repeatedly, ten times or more. This chain links TRBV28 with TRBJ2-3, with D hard to call. There are 12 residues in the CDR3. Trimming shortened V by 1 base and J by 5 bases, and 4 bases separated the two germline ends. Germline values: CDR1 MDHEN, CDR2 SYDVKM. This CDR3 reads CASSLFRDTQYF. CDR3 DNA sequence: TGTGCCAGCAGTTTATTCAGAGATACGCAGTATTTT.

This chain joins TRBV12-3 or TRBV12-4 and TRBJ1-6; 7 bases map to TRBD1. The CDR3 has 15 residues. J was trimmed by 9 bases and V by 7 bases; bases with no gene match: 12. CDR3: CASTPDRAEGSPLHF. The CDR3, as DNA: TGTGCCAGCACCCCAGACAGGGCGGAGGGTTCACCCCTCCACTTT.

This clonotype was detected ten times or more. This chain connects TRBV30 to TRBJ2-7; maybe TRBD1 (6 bases). V was clipped by 2 bases and J by 2 bases, with 13 bases between them. The CDR3 is 14 residues long. Germline CDR1 is GTSNPN and CDR2 is SVGIG (reference sequence). Written as DNA, the CDR3 is TGTGCCTGGAGTAGGGGGACAAAAACCTACGAGCAGTACTTC. Its translation: CAWSRGTKTYEQYF. The complete variable domain, with remaining parts taken from reference TRBV30 and TRBJ2-7, reads SQTIHQWPATLVQPVGSPLSLECTVEGTSNPNLYWYRQAAGRGLQLLFYSVGIGQISSEVPQNLSASRPQDRQFILSSKKLLLSDSGFYLCAWSRGTKTYEQYFGPGTRLTVT.

This clonotype occurred many times. The rearrangement joins TRBV29-1 to TRBJ2-7; a weak D match, TRBD1 (5 bases). Trimming shortened V by 3 bases and J by 2 bases, and 14 bases separated the two germline ends. The CDR3 is made up of 14 amino acids. Germline CDR1 SQVTM, CDR2 ANQGSEA. The CDR3 sequence is CSVDQGKGTYEQYF. In DNA, the CDR3 is TGCAGCGTTGACCAGGGCAAGGGGACCTACGAGCAGTACTTC.

This chain links TRBV3-1 with TRBJ2-4; weak D call: TRBD1 (6 bases). Trimming stripped 3 bases from V and 0 bases from J, with 9 bases between. The CDR3 consists of 15 residues. From germline, CDR1 is LGHDT and CDR2 YNNKEL (reference sequence). The CDR3 protein is CASSQQGLAKNIQYF. The CDR3 bases are TGTGCCAGCAGCCAGCAGGGGCTAGCCAAAAACATTCAGTACTTC.

This clonotype was recorded many times. This chain connects TRBV20-1 to TRBJ1-5; D may be TRBD1 (5 bases). CDR1 and CDR2 (germline): DFQATT, SNEGSKA (reference sequence). V was pared by 3 bases and J by 7 bases, with 13 bases between. This CDR3 region has 13 residues. CDR3 sequence: CSAREPGIQPQHF. CDR3 DNA sequence: TGCAGTGCTAGGGAACCAGGGATCCAGCCCCAGCATTTT.

This clonotype was counted ten times or more. The rearrangement links TRBV6-2 or TRBV6-3 to TRBJ2-7; 9 bases match TRBD1. Germline V lookup: CDR1 MNHEY, CDR2 SVGEGT. This CDR3 spans 13 amino acids. With 6 bases clipped from V and 5 bases from J, the junction kept 5 bases outside the gene matches. CDR3 sequence reads: CASRGTGSHEQYF. In DNA form, the CDR3 reads TGTGCCAGCAGAGGGACAGGGAGCCACGAGCAGTACTTC.

At least ten counts were recorded for this clonotype. J is TRBJ1-5 and V is TRBV28, with D perhaps TRBD1 (6 bases). This CDR3 has 13 amino acids. Germline values: CDR1 MDHEN, CDR2 SYDVKM. The ends were cut back, 4 bases at V and 5 bases at J, with 9 bases in the middle. The CDR3 loop reads CASSWPGDQPQHF. CDR3 coding DNA: TGTGCCAGCAGTTGGCCAGGGGATCAGCCCCAGCATTTT.

This clonotype was seen repeatedly, ten times or more. The chain is built from TRBV20-1 and TRBJ2-5, with 10 bases aligning to TRBD2. J lost 4 bases, V lost 6 bases, and 5 bases had no gene match. The CDR3 consists of 13 residues. Germline assignment: CDR1 DFQATT and CDR2 SNEGSKA (reference sequence). CDR3 loop: CSASGGAAETQYF. Written as DNA, the CDR3 is TGCAGTGCAAGCGGGGGGGCCGCAGAGACCCAGTACTTC.

There are many counts of this clonotype. This chain links TRBV4-1 with TRBJ1-2, with TRBD1 matching 8 bases. Trimming took 0 bases from V and 7 from J; bases not matched to a gene: 7. There are 15 residues in the CDR3. The germline V gene has CDR1 MGHRA and CDR2 YSYEKL. The CDR3 reads CASSQDPSGGGGYTF. As DNA, the CDR3 is TGCGCCAGCAGCCAAGACCCGTCAGGGGGCGGTGGCTACACCTTC.

This clonotype was found many times. This chain joins TRBV10-1 and TRBJ2-7; 8 bases agree with TRBD1. Germline trimming cut 4 bases from V and 3 bases from J; bases unmatched to any gene: 5. The length of the CDR3 is 14 residues. CDR1 and CDR2 from the germline V gene are WNHNN and SYGVQD (reference sequence). The chain's CDR3 is CASSGRGLGYEQYF. The CDR3 nucleotides read TGCGCCAGCAGTGGCAGGGGGCTCGGCTACGAGCAGTACTTC.

This chain uses TRBV11-2 with TRBJ1-2, with TRBD1 matching over 7 bases. The germline CDR1 and CDR2 sequences are SGHAT and FQNNGV. This CDR3 has 15 residues. The V and J ends lost 4 bases and 4 bases, in that order; junction bases with no gene match: 9. The CDR3 sequence is CASSSDRVLFYGYTF. The CDR3, as DNA: TGTGCCAGCAGCTCAGACAGGGTCCTTTTCTATGGCTACACCTTC.